These 17 T cell receptor beta chains came from one sample sequenced in a study of metastatic and nonmetastatic thyroid tumors. TCRdb reprocessed the PCR reads via MiXCR. This sample has 6,000 to 8,000 clones, with approximately 35% found just once. Nobody among the patients had been given any treatment before thyroid surgery. The source material was tumor tissue. The receptors derive from a female donor with papillary thyroid cancer or a benign thyroid nodule (not recorded which). Some clones in this sample may be carry-over from other donors' samples.

The V and J genes are TRBV11-1 and TRBJ2-1; 11 nucleotides line up with TRBD2. The CDR3 is made up of 16 amino acids. V gave up 1 base and J gave up 6 bases; unmatched junction bases: 5. Germline V lookup: CDR1 SGHAT, CDR2 FQDESV (reference sequence). Here the CDR3 DNA reads TGTGCCAGCAGCTTAGTACTAGCGGGAGCACTCAATGAGCAGTTCTTC. This gives the protein CASSLVLAGALNEQFF.

Judged by abundance, this clone is medium-sized. The chain uses TRBV6-1 and TRBJ2-3; TRBD2 matches at 12 bases. This CDR3 is built from 18 residues. Per the germline V gene, CDR1 is MNHNS and CDR2 is SASEGT. Losses at the gene ends were 6 bases for V and 1 base for J; bases not matched to a gene: 11. The CDR3 sequence is CASSDPPSGRVGTDTQYF. CDR3 coding DNA: TGTGCCAGCAGCGACCCCCCTAGCGGGAGGGTCGGCACAGATACGCAGTATTTT.

This clone is medium-sized in the sample. V is TRBV7-9 and J is TRBJ2-2; the D gene is possibly TRBD2 (6 bases). Germline CDR1 reads SEHNR; CDR2 reads FQNEAQ (reference sequence). Trimming shortened V by 4 bases and J by 1 base, and 13 bases separated the two germline ends. The CDR3 is 16 amino acids. The CDR3 is CASSSTGLMNTGELFF. The DNA of the CDR3 is TGTGCCAGCAGCTCGACGGGACTCATGAACACCGGGGAGCTGTTTTTT.

The table lists this clone with many counts. The genes are TRBV20-1 and TRBJ2-7; a possible D gene is TRBD2 (6 bases). The CDR3 totals 11 residues. Germline V lookup: CDR1 DFQATT, CDR2 SNEGSKA (reference sequence). Trimming left V 7 bases short and J 3 bases short, with 10 bases between. The CDR3 DNA reads TGCAGTGGGAGGGCGGACTACGAGCAGTACTTC. Translating it yields CSGRADYEQYF.

This clone was counted many times. The chain employs TRBV10-2 and TRBJ2-6; possible D gene TRBD2, 6 bases. CDR3 length: 16 amino acids. V was cut by 6 bases and J by 2 bases, with 14 bases left in between. Germline V CDR1 and CDR2: WSHSY, SAAADI. The CDR3 is CASREGFLTGANVLTF. The CDR3 nucleotides are TGCGCCAGCAGGGAGGGGTTTTTGACTGGGGCCAACGTCCTGACTTTC.

By share, this clone counts as medium-sized (0.01 to 0.1%). This rearrangement joins TRBV6-5 to TRBJ2-2, with D unresolved. The V gene's germline CDR1 is MNHEY and CDR2 SVGAGI. The CDR3 length is 13 residues. The germline V and J ends were trimmed by 4 bases and 2 bases, with 5 bases remaining between them. The chain's CDR3 is CASSSSNTGELFF. The CDR3 DNA is TGTGCCAGCAGTTCCTCAAACACCGGGGAGCTGTTTTTT.

This clone appeared a few times. The chain employs TRBV7-9 and TRBJ1-2; D remains unclear. Looked up from germline, CDR1 is SEHNR and CDR2 is FQNEAQ (reference sequence). V was clipped by 4 bases and J by 3 bases, with 6 bases between them. The CDR3 sequence is 12 residues long. CDR3 sequence (DNA): TGTGCCAGCAGCTCAGAACACTATGGCTACACCTTC. Encoded protein: CASSSEHYGYTF.

The chain employs TRBV5-1 and TRBJ2-7; 7 bases line up with TRBD1. The junction had 14 bases not matched to a gene; V was cut back by 10 bases and J by 4 bases. The CDR3 consists of 14 residues. Germline V lookup: CDR1 SGHRS, CDR2 YFSETQ. CDR3 sequence (DNA): TGCGCCCGGAGCCTCGACAGGGAAGGGTACGAGCAGTACTTC. Translating it yields CARSLDREGYEQYF.

This clone appeared once. This sequence joins TRBV9 and TRBJ2-7; D is possibly TRBD1 (6 bases). This CDR3 region has 14 residues. The V end lost 10 bases, the J end lost 5 bases, and 22 bases lay between the germline ends. Germline CDR1 and CDR2: SGDLS and YYNGEE. The CDR3 reads CAVSVVGGFDEQYF. The CDR3 nucleotides are TGTGCCGTCAGCGTAGTTGGGGGCTTTGACGAGCAGTACTTC. Drawing the rest from reference TRBV9 and TRBJ2-7, the complete variable domain is DSGVTQTPKHLITATGQRVTLRCSPRSGDLSVYWYQQSLDQGLQFLIQYYNGEERAKGNILERFSAQQFPDLHSELNLSSLELGDSALYFCAVSVVGGFDEQYFGPGTRLTVT.

The V and J genes are TRBV27 and TRBJ1-6; D remains ambiguous. In germline, CDR1 is MNHEY, CDR2 SMNVEV (reference sequence). The CDR3 sequence is 16 residues long. The germline V and J ends were trimmed by 0 bases and 7 bases, with 13 bases remaining between them. The CDR3 region is CASSLSYNLENSPLHF. The CDR3 DNA reads TGTGCCAGCAGTTTATCGTACAATTTAGAAAATTCACCCCTCCACTTT.

This clone was seen ten or more times. The V call is TRBV10-3, the J call TRBJ2-7; 11 bases are a match to TRBD2. The ends lost 9 bases at V and 4 bases at J; junction bases unmatched: 11. This CDR3 contains 15 residues. The germline V gene encodes CDR1 ENHRY and CDR2 SYGVKD. The DNA of the CDR3 is TGTGCCATAACCAGCCCGGGACTAGCGGATTACGAGCAGTACTTC. Residues: CAITSPGLADYEQYF.

On this clone: A junction boundary mismatches the germline segment, possibly from a read error. This chain joins TRBV6-1 and TRBJ2-7, with D maybe TRBD2 (6 bases). Germline CDR1 is MNHNS and CDR2 is SASEGT. This CDR3 is 13 amino acids long. CDR3 region: CVSLDGSGDEQYF. The CDR3 DNA follows: TGTGTCAGCCTTGACGGGAGTGGGGACGAGCAGTACTTC.

This clone was seen only a few times. This chain connects TRBV9 to TRBJ2-1; TRBD2 is a possible D gene (7 bases). This CDR3 comprises 15 residues. The germline V and J ends were trimmed by 4 bases and 7 bases, with 18 bases remaining between them. CDR1 is SGDLS, CDR2 YYNGEE, per germline. This CDR3 is CASSYGGGAVNEQFF. The CDR3 bases are TGTGCCAGCAGCTACGGAGGGGGGGCGGTGAATGAGCAGTTCTTC.

Notes on this clone: In this CDR3 the conserved last residue, phenylalanine or tryptophan, is missing, so a read error is likely. The chain couples TRBV6-1 to TRBJ1-6; TRBD1 agrees at 7 bases. Germline CDR1 is MNHNS and CDR2 is SASEGT. This CDR3 has 16 residues. The CDR3 loop reads CASSDRGITYTSPLHL. CDR3 sequence (DNA): TGTGCCAGCAGTGACAGGGGGATTACCTATACTTCACCCCTCCACCTC.

About this clone: A much larger clone differs by one base, so this may be a read error. Because the CDR3 is missing its conserved closing phenylalanine or tryptophan, this is likely a read error. The chain links TRBV6-2 or TRBV6-3 to TRBJ2-3; no definite D call. Germline CDR1 reads MNHEY; CDR2 reads SVGEGT. The CDR3 runs 14 residues. CDR3 in amino acids: CANSYPRRDYTQYL. As DNA, the CDR3 is TGTGCCAACAGTTATCCCAGGAGAGACTATACGCAGTATCTT.

The table lists this clone with many counts. The chain couples TRBV9 to TRBJ2-1, with a weak D call TRBD2 (5 bases). There are 15 residues in the CDR3. Germline CDR1 is SGDLS and CDR2 is YYNGEE. Trimming left V 0 bases short and J 4 bases short, with 11 bases between. The CDR3 protein is CASSVDLGDYNEQFF. CDR3 nucleotides: TGTGCCAGCAGCGTAGATCTGGGAGATTACAATGAGCAGTTCTTC. The whole variable domain, remainder taken from reference TRBV9 and TRBJ2-1, is DSGVTQTPKHLITATGQRVTLRCSPRSGDLSVYWYQQSLDQGLQFLIQYYNGEERAKGNILERFSAQQFPDLHSELNLSSLELGDSALYFCASSVDLGDYNEQFFGPGTRLTVL.

This clone qualifies as medium-sized. This chain connects TRBV12-3 or TRBV12-4 to TRBJ1-4, with 8 bases identical to TRBD1. CDR3 length: 17 amino acids. Losses at the gene ends were 5 bases for V and 1 base for J; bases not matched to a gene: 9. This CDR3 is CASSLGQARGTNEKLFF. In DNA form, the CDR3 reads TGTGCCAGCAGTCTGGGACAGGCGCGTGGAACTAATGAAAAACTGTTTTTT.